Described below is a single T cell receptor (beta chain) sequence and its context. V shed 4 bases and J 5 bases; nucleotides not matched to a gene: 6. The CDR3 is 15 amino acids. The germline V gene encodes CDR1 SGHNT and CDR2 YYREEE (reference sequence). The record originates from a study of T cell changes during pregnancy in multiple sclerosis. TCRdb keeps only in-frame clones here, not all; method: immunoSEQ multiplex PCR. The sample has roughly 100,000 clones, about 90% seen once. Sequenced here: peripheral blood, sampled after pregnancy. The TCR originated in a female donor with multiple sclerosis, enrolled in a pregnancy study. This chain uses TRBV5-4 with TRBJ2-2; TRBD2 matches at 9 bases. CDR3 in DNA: TGTGCCAGCAGCCCGCGGGGGGGCAGGACCGGGGAGCTGTTTTTT. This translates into CASSPRGGRTGELFF.